This T cell receptor (beta chain) stems from a study of blood T cell repertoires in COVID-19. Study overall: The United States, Italy and Spain provided the acute and convalescent COVID-19 samples. T cells, B-cell-depleted T cells, or PBMCs provided the cDNA or gDNA that served as material.

CDR3 length: 17 amino acids. Germline V gene sequence: CDR1 LNHDA, CDR2 SQIVND (reference sequence). Unmatched junction bases numbered 11, after V lost 1 base and J lost 7 bases. Enrolled during active infection, Seattle patients were then followed longitudinally. TCRdb's copy holds only in-frame clones and misses some; the assay was immunoSEQ multiplex PCR. This table has about 150,000 clones, about 85% appearing once. This TCR derives from a woman aged 55-70 years with COVID-19, enrolled during active disease. The J gene is TRBJ2-2, the V gene TRBV19; TRBD1 agrees at 8 bases. Material for sequencing was peripheral blood. DNA for the CDR3: TGTGCCAGTAGTATAGGTCAGGGGGCCCTCCTTAACGGGGAGCTGTTTTTT. Amino acid sequence: CASSIGQGALLNGELFF.